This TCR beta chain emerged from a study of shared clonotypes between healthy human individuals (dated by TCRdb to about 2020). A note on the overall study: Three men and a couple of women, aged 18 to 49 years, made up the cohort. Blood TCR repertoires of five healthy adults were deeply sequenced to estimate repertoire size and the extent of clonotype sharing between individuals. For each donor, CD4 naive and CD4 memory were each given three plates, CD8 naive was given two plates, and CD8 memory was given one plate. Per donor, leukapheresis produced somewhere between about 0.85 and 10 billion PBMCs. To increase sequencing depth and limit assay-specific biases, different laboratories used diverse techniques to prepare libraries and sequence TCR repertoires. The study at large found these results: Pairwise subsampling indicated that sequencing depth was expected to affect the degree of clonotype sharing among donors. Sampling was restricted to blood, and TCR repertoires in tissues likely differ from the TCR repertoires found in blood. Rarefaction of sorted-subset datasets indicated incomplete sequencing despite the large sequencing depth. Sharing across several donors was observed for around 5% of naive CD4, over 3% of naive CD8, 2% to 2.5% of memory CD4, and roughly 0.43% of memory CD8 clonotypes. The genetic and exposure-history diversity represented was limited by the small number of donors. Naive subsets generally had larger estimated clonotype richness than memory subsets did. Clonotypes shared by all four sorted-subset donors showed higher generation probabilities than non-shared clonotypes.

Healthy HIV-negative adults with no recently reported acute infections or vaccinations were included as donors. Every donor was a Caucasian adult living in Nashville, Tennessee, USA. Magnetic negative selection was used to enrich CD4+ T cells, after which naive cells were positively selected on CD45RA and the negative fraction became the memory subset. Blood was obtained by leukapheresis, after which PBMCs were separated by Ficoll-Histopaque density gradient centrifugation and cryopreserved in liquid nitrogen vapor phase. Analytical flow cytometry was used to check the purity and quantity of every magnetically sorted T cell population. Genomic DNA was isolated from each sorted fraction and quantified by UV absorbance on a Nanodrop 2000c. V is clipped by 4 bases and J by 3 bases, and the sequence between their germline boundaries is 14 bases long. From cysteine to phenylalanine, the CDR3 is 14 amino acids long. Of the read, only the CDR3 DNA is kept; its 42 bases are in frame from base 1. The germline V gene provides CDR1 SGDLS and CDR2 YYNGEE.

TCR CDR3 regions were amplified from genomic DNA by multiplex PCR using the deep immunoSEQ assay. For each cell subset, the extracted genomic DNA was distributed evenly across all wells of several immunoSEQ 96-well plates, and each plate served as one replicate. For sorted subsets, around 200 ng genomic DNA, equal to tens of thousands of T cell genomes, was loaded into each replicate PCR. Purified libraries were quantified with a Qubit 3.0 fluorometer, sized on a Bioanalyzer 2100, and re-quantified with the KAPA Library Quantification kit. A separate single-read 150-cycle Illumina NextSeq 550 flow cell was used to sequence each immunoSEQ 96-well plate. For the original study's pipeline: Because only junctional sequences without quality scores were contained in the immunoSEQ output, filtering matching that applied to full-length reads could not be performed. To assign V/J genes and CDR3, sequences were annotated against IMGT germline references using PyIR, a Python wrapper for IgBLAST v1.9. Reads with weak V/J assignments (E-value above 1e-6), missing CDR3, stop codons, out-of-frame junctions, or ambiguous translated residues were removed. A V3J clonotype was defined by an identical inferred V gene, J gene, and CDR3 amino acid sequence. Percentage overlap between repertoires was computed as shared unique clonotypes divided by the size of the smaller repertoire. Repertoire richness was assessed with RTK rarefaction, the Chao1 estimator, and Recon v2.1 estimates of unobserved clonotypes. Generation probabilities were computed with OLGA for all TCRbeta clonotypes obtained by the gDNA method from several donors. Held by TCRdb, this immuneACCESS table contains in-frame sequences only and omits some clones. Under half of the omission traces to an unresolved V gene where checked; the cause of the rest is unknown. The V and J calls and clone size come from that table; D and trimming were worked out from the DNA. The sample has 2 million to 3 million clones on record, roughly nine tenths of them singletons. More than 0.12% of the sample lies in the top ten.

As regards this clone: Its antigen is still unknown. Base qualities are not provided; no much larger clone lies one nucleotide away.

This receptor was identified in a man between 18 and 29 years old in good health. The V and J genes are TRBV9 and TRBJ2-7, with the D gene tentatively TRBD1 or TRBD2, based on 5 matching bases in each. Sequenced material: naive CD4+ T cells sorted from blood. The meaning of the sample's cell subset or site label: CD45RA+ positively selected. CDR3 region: CASSSHTGGYEQYF. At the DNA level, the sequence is TGTGCCAGCAGCTCCCACACTGGGGGCTACGAGCAGTACTTC. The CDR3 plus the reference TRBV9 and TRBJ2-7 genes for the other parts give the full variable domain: DSGVTQTPKHLITATGQRVTLRCSPRSGDLSVYWYQQSLDQGLQFLIQYYNGEERAKGNILERFSAQQFPDLHSELNLSSLELGDSALYFCASSSHTGGYEQYFGPGTRLTVT.